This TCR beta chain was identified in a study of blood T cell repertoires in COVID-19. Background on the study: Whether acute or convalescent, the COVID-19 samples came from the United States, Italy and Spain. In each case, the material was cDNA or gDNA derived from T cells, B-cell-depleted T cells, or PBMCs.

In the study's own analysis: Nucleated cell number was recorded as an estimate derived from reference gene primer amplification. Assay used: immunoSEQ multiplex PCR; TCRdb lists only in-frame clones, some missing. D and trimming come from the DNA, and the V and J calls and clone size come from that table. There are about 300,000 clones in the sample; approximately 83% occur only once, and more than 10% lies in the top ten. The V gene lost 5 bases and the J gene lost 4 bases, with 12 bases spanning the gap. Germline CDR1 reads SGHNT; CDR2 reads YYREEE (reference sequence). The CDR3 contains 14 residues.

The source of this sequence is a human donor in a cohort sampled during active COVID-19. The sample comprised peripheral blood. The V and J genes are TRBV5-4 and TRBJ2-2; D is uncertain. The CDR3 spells CASSPDTATGELFF. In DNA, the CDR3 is TGTGCCAGCAGTCCCGACACTGCCACCGGGGAGCTGTTTTTT.